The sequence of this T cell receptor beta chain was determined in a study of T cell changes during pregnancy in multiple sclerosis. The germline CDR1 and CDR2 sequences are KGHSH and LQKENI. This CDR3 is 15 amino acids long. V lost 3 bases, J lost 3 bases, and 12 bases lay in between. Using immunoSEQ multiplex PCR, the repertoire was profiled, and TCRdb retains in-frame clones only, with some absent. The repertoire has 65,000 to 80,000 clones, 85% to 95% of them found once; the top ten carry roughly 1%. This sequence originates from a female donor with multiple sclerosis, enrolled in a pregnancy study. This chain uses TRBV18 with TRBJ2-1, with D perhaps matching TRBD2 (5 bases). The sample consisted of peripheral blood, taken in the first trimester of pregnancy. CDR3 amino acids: CASSPGLDLYNEQFF. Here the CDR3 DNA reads TGTGCCAGCTCACCCGGACTCGACCTCTACAATGAGCAGTTCTTC.